Listed below are T cell receptor beta chains from one sample, sequenced in a study of early T cells in non-severe SARS-CoV-2 infection. TCRdb analysed the 5' RACE reads with MiXCR anew, one entry per CDR3 protein. This table has about 49,000 distinct CDR3 sequences, about 4% appearing once. Sequencing was performed on whole blood. These TCRs come from an adult who was a healthcare worker with PCR-confirmed SARS-CoV-2 infection or an uninfected control (not recorded which). Each CDR3 is given with its conserved first and last residue. The D gene is left open where the match is weak. The size field is filled for only some rows; it gives once, few, many or a size class.

>TRBV12-3/TRBV12-4|many|19|TRBJ1-3|.
CASPIGSGQLPYSENTIYF
TGTGCCAGCCCAATTGGGTCCGGACAATTACCTTACTCTGAAAACACCATATATTTT
>TRBV6-6|many|19|TRBJ1-1|TRBD1
CASSDYAPGTGPAGSEAFF
TGTGCCAGCAGCGACTACGCGCCCGGGACAGGGCCCGCGGGGAGTGAAGCTTTCTTT
>TRBV12-3/TRBV12-4|.|15|TRBJ2-1|.
CASSLRRQSDNEQFF
TGTGCCAGCAGTTTGAGGAGGCAGAGCGACAATGAGCAGTTCTTC
>TRBV29-1|many|12|TRBJ2-1|.
CSVVTGYNEQFF
TGCAGCGTTGTTACCGGGTACAATGAGCAGTTCTTC
>TRBV6-1|.|15|TRBJ2-1|TRBD2
CASSEGTSGQGEQFF
TGTGCCAGCAGTGAAGGGACTAGCGGGCAGGGGGAGCAGTTCTTC
>TRBV9|many|17|TRBJ1-2|TRBD1
CASSPNSGTGRRYGYTF
TGTGCCAGCAGCCCCAATTCCGGGACAGGGCGACGCTATGGCTACACCTTC
>TRBV7-9|few|14|TRBJ2-1|.
CASSLAGLHNEQFF
TGTGCCAGCAGCTTAGCAGGACTCCACAATGAGCAGTTCTTC
>TRBV10-3|many|14|TRBJ2-7|TRBD1
CAISSGTGGYEQYF
TGTGCCATCAGTTCCGGGACAGGGGGCTACGAGCAGTACTTC
>TRBV20-1|.|15|TRBJ2-1|.
CSARSGDNTYNEQFF
TGCAGTGCTAGAAGTGGTGACAACACCTACAATGAGCAGTTCTTC
>TRBV6-6|many|15|TRBJ2-2|TRBD2
CASSKLATNTGELFF
TGTGCCAGCAGTAAACTAGCGACGAACACCGGGGAGCTGTTTTTT
>TRBV10-3|many|14|TRBJ1-1|TRBD1
CAIRGTGDGTEAFF
TGTGCCATCAGAGGGACAGGGGATGGCACTGAAGCTTTCTTT
>TRBV10-3|medium-sized|13|TRBJ1-2|.
CAISAQINYGYTF
TGTGCCATCAGTGCCCAGATAAACTATGGCTACACCTTC
>TRBV27|many|14|TRBJ2-1|TRBD2
CASSWGLEGNEQFF
TGTGCCAGCAGTTGGGGACTAGAAGGAAATGAGCAGTTCTTC
>TRBV29-1|many|11|TRBJ1-1|.
CSVDGYTEAFF
TGCAGCGTTGATGGTTACACTGAAGCTTTCTTT
>TRBV7-3|.|14|TRBJ2-3|.
CASSVGPDTDTQYF
TGTGCCAGCAGCGTGGGACCGGACACAGATACGCAGTATTTT
>TRBV7-6|many|14|TRBJ2-5|.
CASSLVGIQETQYF
TGTGCCAGCAGCTTGGTAGGGATCCAAGAGACCCAGTACTTC
>TRBV4-1|once|13|TRBJ2-7|.
CASSQKMVSEQYF
TGCGCCAGCAGCCAAAAAATGGTCTCCGAGCAGTACTTC
>TRBV5-1|many|13|TRBJ2-7|.
CASSWDGPGEQYF
TGCGCCAGCAGCTGGGACGGGCCCGGCGAGCAGTACTTC
>TRBV7-6|.|16|TRBJ2-3|TRBD2
CASSSSPSGDTDTQYF
TGTGCCAGCAGCTCCAGTCCTAGCGGCGACACAGATACGCAGTATTTT
>TRBV6-5|many|15|TRBJ1-1|.
CASSYSSRTDLIAFF
TGTGCCAGCAGTTACTCGTCCCGCACTGACCTGATAGCTTTCTTT
>TRBV27|many|17|TRBJ2-1|TRBD2
CASSLISGGRKRGEQFF
TGTGCCAGCAGTTTGATTAGCGGGGGTCGAAAACGCGGTGAGCAGTTCTTC
>TRBV30|few|12|TRBJ1-2|.
CAWNMGNYGYTF
TGTGCCTGGAATATGGGCAACTATGGCTACACCTTC
>TRBV11-2|many|14|TRBJ2-3|.
CASSLRPRGDTQYF
TGTGCCAGCAGCTTAAGACCTCGGGGAGATACGCAGTATTTT
>TRBV7-2|many|13|TRBJ2-5|.
CASSLGHQETQYF
TGTGCCAGCAGCTTAGGACACCAAGAGACCCAGTACTTC
>TRBV7-9|.|17|TRBJ2-4|TRBD2
CASSFGTSGTTKDIQYF
TGTGCCAGCAGCTTTGGGACTAGCGGGACAACCAAAGACATTCAGTACTTC
>TRBV4-2|many|15|TRBJ2-5|TRBD2
CASSLGTSGQETQYF
TGTGCCAGCAGCCTCGGGACTAGCGGGCAAGAGACCCAGTACTTC
>TRBV20-1|many|13|TRBJ2-5|TRBD2
CSAPTSGQETQYF
TGCAGTGCGCCGACTAGCGGACAAGAGACCCAGTACTTC
>TRBV14|many|13|TRBJ2-5|.
CASSQWKGETQYF
TGTGCCAGCAGCCAGTGGAAGGGAGAGACCCAGTACTTC
>TRBV6-2/TRBV6-3|many|12|TRBJ1-5|.
CASTGGNQPQHF
TGTGCCAGCACGGGTGGCAATCAGCCCCAGCATTTT
>TRBV7-6|few|13|TRBJ2-2|.
CASSLDNTGELFF
TGTGCCAGCAGCTTAGATAACACCGGGGAGCTGTTTTTT